This entry concerns a single T cell receptor (beta chain). This CDR3 contains 15 residues. V lost 1 base, J lost 5 bases, and 4 bases stayed unmatched. CDR1 is SGHTA and CDR2 is FQGNSA in the germline V gene. Libraries were prepared by immunoSEQ multiplex PCR; TCRdb keeps only in-frame clonotypes and omits some of them. The data hold more than 300,000 clones, with 90% observed a single time. Cohorts were assigned according to the clinical history that participants reported. The sample is drawn from a study of blood T cell repertoires in COVID-19. At the level of the study: Samples came from the United States, Italy and Spain, spanning acute and convalescent COVID-19. PBMCs, B-cell-depleted T cells, or T cells provided the cDNA or gDNA that made up the material.

The chain is built from TRBV7-2 and TRBJ2-3, with 9 bases that match TRBD1. This TCR came from a woman younger than 45 who had been exposed to COVID-19. The sequenced sample consisted of PBMCs or T cells enriched from blood (not recorded which). This CDR3 is CASSLDRGRLDTQYF. The CDR3 bases are TGTGCCAGCAGCTTAGACAGGGGGCGCTTAGATACGCAGTATTTT.